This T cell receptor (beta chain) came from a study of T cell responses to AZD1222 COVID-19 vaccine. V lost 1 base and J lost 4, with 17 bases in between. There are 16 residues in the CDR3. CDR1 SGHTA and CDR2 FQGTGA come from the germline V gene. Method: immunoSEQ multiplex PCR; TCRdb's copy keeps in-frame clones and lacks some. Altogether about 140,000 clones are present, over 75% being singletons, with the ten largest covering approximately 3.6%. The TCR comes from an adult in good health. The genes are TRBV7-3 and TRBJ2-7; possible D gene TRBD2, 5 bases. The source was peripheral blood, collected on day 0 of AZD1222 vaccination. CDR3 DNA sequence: TGTGCCAGCAGCTTAAAAGGTCGGACTTCCCAGTACGAGCAGTACTTC. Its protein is CASSLKGRTSQYEQYF.